The 3 T cell receptor beta chains below come from one sample, sequenced in a study of OX40 agonist ivuxolimab in advanced cancers. Method: immunoSEQ multiplex PCR; TCRdb's copy keeps in-frame clones and lacks some. The sample holds fewer than 85,000 clones, about four fifths seen once. The source was CD4+ or CD8+ T cells sorted from blood, collected in a trial of the OX40 agonist ivuxolimab. All receptors derive from an adult with an advanced solid tumor such as melanoma, head and neck, liver or kidney cancer.

A few counts support this clone. V gene TRBV9 combines with J gene TRBJ1-6; D uncertain. There are 15 residues in the CDR3. Trimming shortened V by 7 bases and J by 0 bases, and 11 bases separated the two germline ends. The germline V gene encodes CDR1 SGDLS and CDR2 YYNGEE. Here the CDR3 DNA reads TGTGCCAGCTCCCCCCAGAGCTCCTATAATTCACCCCTCCACTTT. Its translation is CASSPQSSYNSPLHF.

The chain has TRBV5-1 and TRBJ2-7; D might be TRBD2 (5 bases). Germline-derived CDR1 and CDR2 are SGHRS and YFSETQ. Deletions cut 0 bases from V and 1 base from J, with 11 bases between. The CDR3 has 15 residues. CDR3 amino acids: CASSLAGVGSYEQYF. CDR3 sequence (DNA): TGCGCCAGCAGCTTGGCCGGGGTGGGTTCCTACGAGCAGTACTTC.

J is TRBJ1-3 and V is TRBV15, with no clear D. V was cut by 4 bases and J by 0 bases, with 16 bases left in between. Germline V gene sequence: CDR1 LNHNV, CDR2 YYDKDF (reference sequence). The CDR3 has 17 residues. The CDR3 loop is CATSTGQALFSGNTIYF. The CDR3 DNA is TGTGCCACCAGCACCGGCCAGGCTCTTTTCTCTGGAAACACCATATATTTT.